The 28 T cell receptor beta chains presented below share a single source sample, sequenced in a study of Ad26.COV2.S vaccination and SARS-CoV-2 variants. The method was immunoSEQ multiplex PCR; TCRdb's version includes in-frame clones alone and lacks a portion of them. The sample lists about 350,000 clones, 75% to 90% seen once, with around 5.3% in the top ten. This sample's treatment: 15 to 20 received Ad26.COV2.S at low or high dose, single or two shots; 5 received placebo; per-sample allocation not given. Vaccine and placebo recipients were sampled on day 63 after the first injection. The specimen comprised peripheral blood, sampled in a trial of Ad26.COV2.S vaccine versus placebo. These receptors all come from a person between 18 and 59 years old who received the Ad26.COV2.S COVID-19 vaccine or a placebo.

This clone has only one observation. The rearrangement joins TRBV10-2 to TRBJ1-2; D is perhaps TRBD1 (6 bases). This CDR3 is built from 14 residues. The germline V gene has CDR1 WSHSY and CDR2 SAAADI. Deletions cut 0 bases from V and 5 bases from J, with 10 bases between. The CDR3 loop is CASSESGGGYGYTF. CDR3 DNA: TGCGCCAGCAGTGAGTCCGGGGGCGGGTATGGCTACACCTTC.

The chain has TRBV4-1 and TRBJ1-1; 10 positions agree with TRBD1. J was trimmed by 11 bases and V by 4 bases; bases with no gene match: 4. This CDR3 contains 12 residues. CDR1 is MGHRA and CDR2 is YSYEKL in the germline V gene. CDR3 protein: CASSPGQGRAFF. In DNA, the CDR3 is TGCGCCAGCAGCCCGGGACAGGGGCGGGCTTTCTTT.

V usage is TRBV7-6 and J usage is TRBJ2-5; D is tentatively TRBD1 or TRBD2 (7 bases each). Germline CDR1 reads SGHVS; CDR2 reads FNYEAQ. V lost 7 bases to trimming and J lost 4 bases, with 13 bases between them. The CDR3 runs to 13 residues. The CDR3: CASTSGGGETQYF. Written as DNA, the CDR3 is TGTGCCAGCACATCAGGGGGGGGAGAGACCCAGTACTTC. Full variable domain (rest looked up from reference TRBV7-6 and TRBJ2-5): GAGVSQSPRYKVTKRGQDVALRCDPISGHVSLYWYRQALGQGPEFLTYFNYEAQQDKSGLPNDRFSAERPEGSISTLTIQRTEQRDSAMYRCASTSGGGETQYFGPGTRLLVL.

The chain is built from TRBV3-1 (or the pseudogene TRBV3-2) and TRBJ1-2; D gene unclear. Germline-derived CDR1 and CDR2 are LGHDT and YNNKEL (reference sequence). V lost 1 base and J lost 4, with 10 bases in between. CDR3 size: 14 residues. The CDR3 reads CASSQGRERYGYTF. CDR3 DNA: TGTGCCAGCAGCCAAGGACGGGAACGCTATGGCTACACCTTC.

CDR3 nucleotide sequence: TGTGCCAGCAGCCAAGCGGTCGGGCATGAAGCTTTCTTT. Amino acid sequence: CASSQAVGHEAFF. The V and J genes are TRBV4-2 and TRBJ1-1; no clear D. Germline V gene lookup returns CDR1 LGHNA and CDR2 YNFKEQ. The CDR3 is 13 residues long. V was pared by 1 base and J by 7 bases, with 10 bases between.

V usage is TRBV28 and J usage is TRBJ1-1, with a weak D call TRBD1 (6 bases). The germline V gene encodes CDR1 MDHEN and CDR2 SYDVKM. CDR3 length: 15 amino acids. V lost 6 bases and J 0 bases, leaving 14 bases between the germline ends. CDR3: CASRPNGQMNTEAFF. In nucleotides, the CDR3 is TGTGCCAGCAGACCTAATGGACAGATGAACACTGAAGCTTTCTTT. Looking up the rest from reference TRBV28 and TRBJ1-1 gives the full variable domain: DVKVTQSSRYLVKRTGEKVFLECVQDMDHENMFWYRQDPGLGLRLIYFSYDVKMKEKGDIPEGYSVSREKKERFSLILESASTNQTSMYLCASRPNGQMNTEAFFGQGTRLTVV.

The DNA for the CDR3 is TGTGCCAGCAGTTTATCCGGGGTCTTATACTACAATGAGCAGTTCTTC. Translation: CASSLSGVLYYNEQFF. The rearrangement links TRBV27 to TRBJ2-1; tentative D call: TRBD2 (5 bases). Trimming took off 0 bases at V and 3 bases at J, with 12 bases between the two ends. CDR1 is MNHEY and CDR2 is SMNVEV in the germline V gene (reference sequence). The CDR3 runs to 16 residues.

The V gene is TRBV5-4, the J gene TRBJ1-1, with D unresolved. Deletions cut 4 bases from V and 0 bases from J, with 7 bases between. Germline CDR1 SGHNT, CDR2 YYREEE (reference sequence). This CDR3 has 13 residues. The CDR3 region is CASSPSMNTEAFF. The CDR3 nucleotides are TGTGCCAGCAGCCCATCTATGAACACTGAAGCTTTCTTT. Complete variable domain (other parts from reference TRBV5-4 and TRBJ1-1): ETGVTQSPTHLIKTRGQQVTLRCSSQSGHNTVSWYQQALGQGPQFIFQYYREEENGRGNFPPRFSGLQFPNYSSELNVNALELDDSALYLCASSPSMNTEAFFGQGTRLTVV.

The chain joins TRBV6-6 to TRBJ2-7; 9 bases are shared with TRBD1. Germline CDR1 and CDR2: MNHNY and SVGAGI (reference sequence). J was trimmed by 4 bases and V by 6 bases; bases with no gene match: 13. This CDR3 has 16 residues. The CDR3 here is CASSLLPGQGLYEQYF. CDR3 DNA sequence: TGTGCCAGCAGCCTACTCCCGGGACAGGGCTTGTACGAGCAGTACTTC.

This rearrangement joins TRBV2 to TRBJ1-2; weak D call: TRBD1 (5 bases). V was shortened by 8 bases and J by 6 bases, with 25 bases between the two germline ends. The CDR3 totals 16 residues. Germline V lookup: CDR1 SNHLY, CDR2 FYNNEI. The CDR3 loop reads CASLGVWGIRGNGYTF. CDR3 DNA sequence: TGTGCCAGCCTAGGGGTTTGGGGGATAAGGGGAAATGGCTACACCTTC.

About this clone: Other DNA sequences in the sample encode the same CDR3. The CDR3 protein is CASSLVGSQETQYF. The CDR3 region has the DNA TGCGCCAGCAGCTTGGTAGGGTCCCAAGAGACCCAGTACTTC. This sequence joins TRBV5-1 and TRBJ2-5; D is undetermined. Trimming pared 0 bases from V and 1 base from J, leaving 7 bases between. Germline V gene lookup returns CDR1 SGHRS and CDR2 YFSETQ. The CDR3 runs to 14 residues.

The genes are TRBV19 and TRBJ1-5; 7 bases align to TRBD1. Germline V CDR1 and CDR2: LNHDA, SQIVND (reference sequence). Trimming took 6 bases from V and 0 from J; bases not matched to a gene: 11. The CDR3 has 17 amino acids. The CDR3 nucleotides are TGTGCCAGTAGCACCATACAGGGGAGGGGTAGCAATCAGCCCCAGCATTTT. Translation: CASSTIQGRGSNQPQHF.

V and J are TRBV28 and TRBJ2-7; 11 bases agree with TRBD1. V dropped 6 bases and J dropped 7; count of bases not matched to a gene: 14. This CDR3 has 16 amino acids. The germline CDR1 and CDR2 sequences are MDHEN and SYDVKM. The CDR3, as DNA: TGTGCCAGCAGCTACGTCTATGGGACAGGGGGAAGGGAGCAGTACTTC. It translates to CASSYVYGTGGREQYF.

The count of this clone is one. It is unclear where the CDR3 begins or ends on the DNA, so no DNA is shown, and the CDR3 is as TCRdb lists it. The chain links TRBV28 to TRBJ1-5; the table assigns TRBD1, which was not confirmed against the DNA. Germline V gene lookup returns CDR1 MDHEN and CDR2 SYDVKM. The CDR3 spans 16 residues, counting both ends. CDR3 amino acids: CASSSSGTGGRQPQHF.

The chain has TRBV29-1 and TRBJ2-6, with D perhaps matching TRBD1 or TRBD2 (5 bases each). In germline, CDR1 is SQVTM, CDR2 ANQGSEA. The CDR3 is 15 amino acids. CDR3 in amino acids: CILTHQGAGANVLTF. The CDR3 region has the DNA TGCATCTTGACCCATCAGGGAGCTGGGGCCAACGTCCTGACTTTC.

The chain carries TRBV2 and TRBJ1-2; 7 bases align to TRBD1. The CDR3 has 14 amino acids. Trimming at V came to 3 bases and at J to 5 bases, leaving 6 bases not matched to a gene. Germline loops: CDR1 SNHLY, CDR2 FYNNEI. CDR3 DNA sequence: TGTGCCAGCAGTGACCCCGGGACAGCTTATGGCTACACCTTC. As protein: CASSDPGTAYGYTF.

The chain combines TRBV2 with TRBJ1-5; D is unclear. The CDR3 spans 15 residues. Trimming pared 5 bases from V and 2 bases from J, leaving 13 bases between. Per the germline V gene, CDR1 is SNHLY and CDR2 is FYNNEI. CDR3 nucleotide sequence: TGTGCCAGCAGTATAGGAGCAGCTGGCAATCAGCCCCAGCATTTT. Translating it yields CASSIGAAGNQPQHF.

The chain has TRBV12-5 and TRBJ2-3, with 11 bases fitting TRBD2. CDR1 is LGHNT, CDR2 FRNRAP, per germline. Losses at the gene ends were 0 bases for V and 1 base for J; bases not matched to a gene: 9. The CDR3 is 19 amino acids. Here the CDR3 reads CASGLVRIAGGPGTDTQYF. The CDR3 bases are TGTGCTAGTGGTTTGGTACGGATAGCGGGAGGGCCTGGCACAGATACGCAGTATTTT.

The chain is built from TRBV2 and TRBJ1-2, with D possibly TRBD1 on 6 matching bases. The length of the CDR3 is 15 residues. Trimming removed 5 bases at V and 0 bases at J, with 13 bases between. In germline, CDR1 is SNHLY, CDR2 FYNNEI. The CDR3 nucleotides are TGTGCCAGCAGTTGGACAGAGATAGCTAACTATGGCTACACCTTC. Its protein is CASSWTEIANYGYTF.

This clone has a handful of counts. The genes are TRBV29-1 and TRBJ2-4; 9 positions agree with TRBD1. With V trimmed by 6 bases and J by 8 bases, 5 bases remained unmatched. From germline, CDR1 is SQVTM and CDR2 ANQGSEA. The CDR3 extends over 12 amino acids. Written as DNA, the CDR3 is TGCAGCGTAGACAGGGGGGGAGACATTCAGTACTTC. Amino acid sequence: CSVDRGGDIQYF.

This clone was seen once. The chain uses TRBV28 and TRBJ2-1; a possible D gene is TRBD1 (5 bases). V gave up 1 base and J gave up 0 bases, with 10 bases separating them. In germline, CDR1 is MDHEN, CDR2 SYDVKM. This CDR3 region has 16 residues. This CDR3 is CASSLYGDSSYNEQFF. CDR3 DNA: TGTGCCAGCAGTTTATACGGCGACAGCTCCTACAATGAGCAGTTCTTC.

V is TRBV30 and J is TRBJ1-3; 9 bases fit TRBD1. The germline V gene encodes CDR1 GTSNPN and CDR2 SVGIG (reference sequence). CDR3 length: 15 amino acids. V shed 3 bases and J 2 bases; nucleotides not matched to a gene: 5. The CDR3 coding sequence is TGTGCCTGGAGCATGGGACAGGGAACTGGAAACACCATATATTTT. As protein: CAWSMGQGTGNTIYF.

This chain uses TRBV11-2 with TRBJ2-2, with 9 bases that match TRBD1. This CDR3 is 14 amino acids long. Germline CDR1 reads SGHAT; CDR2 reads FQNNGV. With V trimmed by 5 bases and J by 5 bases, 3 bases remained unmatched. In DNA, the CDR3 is TGTGCCAGCAGCAGAGGACAGGGGACCGGGGAGCTGTTTTTT. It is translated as CASSRGQGTGELFF.

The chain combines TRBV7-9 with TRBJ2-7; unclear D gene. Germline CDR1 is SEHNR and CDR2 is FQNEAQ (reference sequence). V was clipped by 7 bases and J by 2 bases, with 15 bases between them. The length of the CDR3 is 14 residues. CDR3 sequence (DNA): TGTGCCAGCACCAAAGTCAAAAACGCCTACGAGCAGTACTTC. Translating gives CASTKVKNAYEQYF.

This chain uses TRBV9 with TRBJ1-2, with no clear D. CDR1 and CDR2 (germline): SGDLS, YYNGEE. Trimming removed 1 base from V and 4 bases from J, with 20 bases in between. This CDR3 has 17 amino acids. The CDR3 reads CASSVSPKRADGYGYTF. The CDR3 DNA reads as TGTGCCAGCAGCGTATCCCCTAAGAGGGCTGATGGCTATGGCTACACCTTC.

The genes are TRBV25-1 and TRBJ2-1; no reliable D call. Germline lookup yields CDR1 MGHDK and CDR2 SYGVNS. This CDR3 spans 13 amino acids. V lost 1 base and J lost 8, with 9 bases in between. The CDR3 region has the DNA TGTGCCAGCAGTGAATTAGTAGGTGATGAGCAGTTCTTC. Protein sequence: CASSELVGDEQFF.

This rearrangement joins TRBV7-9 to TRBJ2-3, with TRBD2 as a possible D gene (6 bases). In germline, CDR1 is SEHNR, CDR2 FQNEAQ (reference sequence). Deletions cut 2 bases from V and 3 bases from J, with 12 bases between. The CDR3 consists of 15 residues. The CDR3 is CASSLPGEETDTQYF. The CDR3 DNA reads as TGTGCCAGCAGCTTACCGGGGGAAGAAACAGATACGCAGTATTTT.

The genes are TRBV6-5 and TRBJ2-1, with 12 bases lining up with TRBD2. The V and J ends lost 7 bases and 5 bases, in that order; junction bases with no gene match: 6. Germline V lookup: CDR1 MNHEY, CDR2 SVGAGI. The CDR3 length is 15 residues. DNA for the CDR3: TGTGCCAGCACCCTAGCGGGGGGGCAAAACAATGAGCAGTTCTTC. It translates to CASTLAGGQNNEQFF.